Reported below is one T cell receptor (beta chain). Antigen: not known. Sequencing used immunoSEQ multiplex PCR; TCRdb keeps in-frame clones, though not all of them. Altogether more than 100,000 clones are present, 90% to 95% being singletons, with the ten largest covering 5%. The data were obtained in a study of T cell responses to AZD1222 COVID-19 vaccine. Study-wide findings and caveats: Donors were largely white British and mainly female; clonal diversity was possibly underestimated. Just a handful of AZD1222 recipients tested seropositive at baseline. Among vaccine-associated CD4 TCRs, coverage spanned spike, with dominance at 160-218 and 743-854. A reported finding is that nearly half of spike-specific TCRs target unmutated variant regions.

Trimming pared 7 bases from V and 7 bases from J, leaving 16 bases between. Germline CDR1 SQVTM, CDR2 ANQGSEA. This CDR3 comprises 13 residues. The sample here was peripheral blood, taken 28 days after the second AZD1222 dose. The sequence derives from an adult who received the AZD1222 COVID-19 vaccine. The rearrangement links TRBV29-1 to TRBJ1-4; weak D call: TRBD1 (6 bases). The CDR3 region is CSAGTGPPEKLFF. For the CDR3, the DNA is TGCAGCGCGGGCACAGGGCCTCCTGAAAAACTGTTTTTT.